The 4 T cell receptor beta chains below all came from one sample that was sequenced in a study of cytomegalovirus exposure and HLA in healthy donors. Both 60 Vbeta primers and 13 Jbeta primers went into the PCR. Using immunoSEQ multiplex PCR, the repertoire was profiled, and TCRdb retains in-frame clones only, with some absent. Of some 100,000 clones listed, roughly four fifths are singletons. The sequenced sample was PBMCs. The receptors originated from a male donor in good health and CMV-seropositive.

J is TRBJ2-2 and V is TRBV28, with D possibly matching TRBD1 (5 bases). This CDR3 has 15 residues. CDR1 MDHEN and CDR2 SYDVKM come from the germline V gene. The V end lost 5 bases, the J end lost 7 bases, and 17 bases lay between the germline ends. CDR3 in amino acids: CASSNLRVSGGELFF. The CDR3 nucleotides are TGTGCCAGCAGTAACCTCAGGGTCTCTGGCGGGGAGCTGTTTTTT.

The rearrangement uses TRBV5-4 and TRBJ1-1; TRBD1 might be the D (5 bases). Per the germline V gene, CDR1 is SGHNT and CDR2 is YYREEE (reference sequence). CDR3 length: 16 amino acids. Trimming removed 3 bases from V and 3 bases from J, with 18 bases in between. The CDR3 sequence: CASSSLSGGWDTEAFF. CDR3 nucleotide sequence: TGTGCCAGCAGCTCTCTCTCGGGGGGGTGGGACACTGAAGCTTTCTTT.

V gene TRBV6-5 combines with J gene TRBJ2-2, with TRBD2 as a possible D gene (5 bases). The CDR3 has 13 residues. V dropped 5 bases and J dropped 4 bases, with 8 bases sitting between them. The germline CDR1 and CDR2 sequences are MNHEY and SVGAGI. CDR3 amino acids: CASSPGSTGELFF. DNA of the CDR3: TGTGCCAGCAGTCCGGGAAGCACCGGGGAGCTGTTTTTT.

This clone has just one count. The rearrangement joins TRBV18 to TRBJ1-1, with D maybe TRBD1 (5 bases). Germline V gene sequence: CDR1 KGHSH, CDR2 LQKENI. This CDR3 has 13 amino acids. V dropped 2 bases and J dropped 3 bases, with 7 bases sitting between them. CDR3 sequence reads: CASSPSGDTEAFF. CDR3 nucleotides: TGTGCCAGCTCACCATCGGGGGACACTGAAGCTTTCTTT.